A selection of T cell receptor beta chains follows, all from one sample in a study of blood T cell repertoires in COVID-19. The method was immunoSEQ multiplex PCR; TCRdb's version includes in-frame clones alone and lacks a portion of them. The sample holds about 240,000 clones; roughly 85% are singletons and the top ten take roughly 3.3%. The specimen was peripheral blood. Receptors were obtained from a young woman with acute or convalescent COVID-19. CDR3s include the opening cysteine and the closing phenylalanine or tryptophan. The D gene is left open where the match is weak. The size of a clone is reported for some rows only, either as once, few or many, or as a class for expanded clones.

clone size: -
D gene: TRBD1
J gene: TRBJ2-3
V gene: TRBV29-1
CDR3 protein: CSVKDRGTDTQYF
CDR3 DNA: TGCAGCGTTAAGGACAGGGGCACAGATACGCAGTATTTT

clone size: -
D gene: -
J gene: TRBJ1-3
V gene: TRBV5-1
CDR3 protein: CASMEGTSGNTIYF
CDR3 DNA: TGCGCCAGCATGGAGGGGACTTCTGGAAACACCATATATTTT

clone size: -
D gene: -
J gene: TRBJ1-4
V gene: TRBV14
CDR3 protein: CASSPRKDMAEKLFF
CDR3 DNA: TGTGCCAGCAGCCCGCGCAAGGACATGGCTGAAAAACTGTTTTTT

clone size: -
D gene: TRBD1
J gene: TRBJ2-1
V gene: TRBV18
CDR3 protein: CASSPRQGADNEQFF
CDR3 DNA: TGTGCCAGCTCACCCCGACAGGGGGCCGACAATGAGCAGTTCTTC

clone size: -
D gene: -
J gene: TRBJ1-5
V gene: TRBV28
CDR3 protein: CASSLELNQPQHF
CDR3 DNA: TGTGCCAGCAGTTTAGAGCTGAATCAGCCCCAGCATTTT

clone size: -
D gene: -
J gene: TRBJ2-7
V gene: TRBV27
CDR3 protein: CASSLSPDSLGSEQYF
CDR3 DNA: TGTGCCAGCAGTTTATCTCCGGACTCGCTGGGGTCCGAGCAGTACTTC

clone size: -
D gene: TRBD2
J gene: TRBJ2-7
V gene: TRBV19
CDR3 protein: CASSAPGLAGYEQYF
CDR3 DNA: TGTGCCAGTAGCGCCCCGGGACTAGCGGGATACGAGCAGTACTTC

clone size: -
D gene: -
J gene: TRBJ2-1
V gene: TRBV14
CDR3 protein: CASSQDIYNEQFF
CDR3 DNA: TGTGCCAGCAGCCAAGATATCTACAATGAGCAGTTCTTC

clone size: -
D gene: -
J gene: TRBJ1-4
V gene: TRBV6-5
CDR3 protein: CASSPPGGEKLFF
CDR3 DNA: TGTGCCAGCAGTCCGCCGGGGGGAGAGAAACTGTTTTTT

clone size: -
D gene: TRBD1
J gene: TRBJ1-1
V gene: TRBV3-1/TRBV3-2
CDR3 protein: CASREQGALSTEAFF
CDR3 DNA: TGTGCCAGCAGAGAACAGGGGGCGCTGAGCACTGAAGCTTTCTTT

clone size: -
D gene: TRBD2
J gene: TRBJ2-2
V gene: TRBV19
CDR3 protein: CASSIRAGANTGELFF
CDR3 DNA: TGTGCCAGTAGTATAAGGGCGGGAGCGAACACCGGGGAGCTGTTTTTT

clone size: -
D gene: -
J gene: TRBJ1-2
V gene: TRBV12-3/TRBV12-4
CDR3 protein: CASTPQSDGYTF
CDR3 DNA: TGTGCCAGCACCCCTCAAAGCGATGGCTACACCTTC

clone size: -
D gene: TRBD2
J gene: TRBJ2-7
V gene: TRBV18
CDR3 protein: CASSPPLSGRGYEQYF
CDR3 DNA: TGTGCCAGCTCACCACCTCTTAGCGGGAGAGGGTACGAGCAGTACTTC

clone size: few
D gene: TRBD1
J gene: TRBJ2-2
V gene: TRBV7-9
CDR3 protein: CASRPTGTGELFF
CDR3 DNA: TGTGCCAGCAGGCCGACAGGGACCGGGGAGCTGTTTTTT

clone size: -
D gene: -
J gene: TRBJ1-1
V gene: TRBV30
CDR3 protein: CAWRGWASPNTEAFF
CDR3 DNA: TGTGCCTGGAGAGGTTGGGCGTCACCGAACACTGAAGCTTTCTTT

clone size: -
D gene: -
J gene: TRBJ2-1
V gene: TRBV24-1
CDR3 protein: CATSDLGSRQFF
CDR3 DNA: TGTGCCACCAGTGATTTGGGTAGCCGCCAGTTCTTC

clone size: -
D gene: TRBD1
J gene: TRBJ1-1
V gene: TRBV18
CDR3 protein: CASSTGTGNTEAFF
CDR3 DNA: TGTGCCAGCTCAACCGGGACAGGGAACACTGAAGCTTTCTTT

clone size: -
D gene: TRBD1
J gene: TRBJ2-7
V gene: TRBV28
CDR3 protein: CAGADRDRAPYEQYF
CDR3 DNA: TGTGCAGGCGCCGACCGGGACAGGGCCCCCTACGAGCAGTACTTC

clone size: -
D gene: -
J gene: TRBJ2-7
V gene: TRBV19
CDR3 protein: CASSPPGRSGATEQYF
CDR3 DNA: TGTGCCAGTAGTCCGCCGGGGAGGAGCGGTGCTACCGAGCAGTACTTC

clone size: -
D gene: TRBD1
J gene: TRBJ2-7
V gene: TRBV6-5
CDR3 protein: CASSTGTAVYEQYF
CDR3 DNA: TGTGCCAGCAGCACCGGGACAGCAGTATACGAGCAGTACTTC

clone size: -
D gene: -
J gene: TRBJ2-7
V gene: TRBV5-6
CDR3 protein: CASNSGTLLIEQYF
CDR3 DNA: TGTGCCAGCAATTCCGGGACTCTACTCATCGAGCAGTACTTC

clone size: few
D gene: TRBD1
J gene: TRBJ1-1
V gene: TRBV28
CDR3 protein: CASSSTGTGNTEAFF
CDR3 DNA: TGTGCCAGCAGTTCGACCGGGACAGGGAACACTGAAGCTTTCTTT

clone size: -
D gene: -
J gene: TRBJ1-5
V gene: TRBV27
CDR3 protein: CASSLSVYSNQPQHF
CDR3 DNA: TGTGCCAGCAGTTTATCGGTCTATAGCAATCAGCCCCAGCATTTT

clone size: -
D gene: TRBD2
J gene: TRBJ2-2
V gene: TRBV6-6
CDR3 protein: CASSRTSGRLPNPNTGELFF
CDR3 DNA: TGTGCCAGCAGCAGGACTAGCGGGAGACTTCCAAACCCGAACACCGGGGAGCTGTTTTTT

clone size: -
D gene: -
J gene: TRBJ2-5
V gene: TRBV4-3
CDR3 protein: CASSQDLAGGTQETQYF
CDR3 DNA: TGCGCCAGCAGCCAAGATTTAGCTGGCGGTACCCAAGAGACCCAGTACTTC

clone size: -
D gene: TRBD2
J gene: TRBJ2-7
V gene: TRBV5-4
CDR3 protein: CASSLAQAGLNEQYF
CDR3 DNA: TGTGCCAGCAGCTTGGCTCAAGCGGGATTAAACGAGCAGTACTTC

clone size: -
D gene: -
J gene: TRBJ2-2
V gene: TRBV27
CDR3 protein: CASTRPGTGELFF
CDR3 DNA: TGTGCCAGCACGCGGCCGGGGACCGGGGAGCTGTTTTTT

clone size: -
D gene: TRBD1
J gene: TRBJ1-1
V gene: TRBV6-6
CDR3 protein: CAITDGTEMNTEAFF
CDR3 DNA: TGTGCCATAACCGACGGGACAGAAATGAACACTGAAGCTTTCTTT

clone size: -
D gene: -
J gene: TRBJ2-7
V gene: TRBV28
CDR3 protein: CASSFYAVAETYEQYF
CDR3 DNA: TGTGCCAGCAGTTTTTACGCAGTCGCGGAAACCTACGAGCAGTACTTC

clone size: -
D gene: -
J gene: TRBJ2-5
V gene: TRBV7-8
CDR3 protein: CASSPEQGSKETQYF
CDR3 DNA: TGTGCCAGCAGCCCGGAACAGGGTTCCAAAGAGACCCAGTACTTC

clone size: -
D gene: -
J gene: TRBJ2-7
V gene: TRBV7-9
CDR3 protein: CASSLGGGLSYEQYF
CDR3 DNA: TGTGCCAGCAGCTTAGGAGGAGGCCTCTCCTACGAGCAGTACTTC

clone size: -
D gene: -
J gene: TRBJ1-1
V gene: TRBV6-1
CDR3 protein: CASSEPSGTHEAFF
CDR3 DNA: TGTGCCAGCAGTGAACCTTCAGGGACACATGAAGCTTTCTTT

clone size: -
D gene: -
J gene: TRBJ1-2
V gene: TRBV19
CDR3 protein: CASSILEGKQGGYTF
CDR3 DNA: TGTGCCAGTAGTATCTTGGAGGGGAAGCAAGGCGGCTACACCTTC

clone size: -
D gene: -
J gene: TRBJ2-1
V gene: TRBV24-1
CDR3 protein: CATSGSTDEQFF
CDR3 DNA: TGTGCCACCAGTGGGAGTACCGATGAGCAGTTCTTC

clone size: -
D gene: -
J gene: TRBJ2-1
V gene: TRBV30
CDR3 protein: CASSRAKSSYNEQFF
CDR3 DNA: TGTGCCTCTAGCCGGGCAAAGAGCTCCTACAATGAGCAGTTCTTC

clone size: -
D gene: -
J gene: TRBJ2-5
V gene: TRBV7-9
CDR3 protein: CASNPGGETQYF
CDR3 DNA: TGTGCCAGCAACCCAGGCGGGGAGACCCAGTACTTC

clone size: -
D gene: TRBD2
J gene: TRBJ2-1
V gene: TRBV29-1
CDR3 protein: CSVETGTSGTLVLNEQFF
CDR3 DNA: TGCAGCGTTGAAACCGGGACTAGCGGGACGCTGGTGCTAAATGAGCAGTTCTTC

clone size: -
D gene: -
J gene: TRBJ2-2
V gene: TRBV7-2
CDR3 protein: CASSLGAGNTGELFF
CDR3 DNA: TGTGCCAGCAGCTTAGGAGCGGGTAACACCGGGGAGCTGTTTTTT

clone size: -
D gene: -
J gene: TRBJ2-1
V gene: TRBV5-1
CDR3 protein: CASSLGQGLRYNEQFF
CDR3 DNA: TGCGCCAGCAGCTTGGGTCAGGGACTTCGGTACAATGAGCAGTTCTTC

clone size: -
D gene: TRBD1
J gene: TRBJ1-5
V gene: TRBV19
CDR3 protein: CASRQGYSNQPQHF
CDR3 DNA: TGTGCCAGCCGACAGGGGTATAGCAATCAGCCCCAGCATTTT

clone size: -
D gene: TRBD2
J gene: TRBJ2-1
V gene: TRBV7-7
CDR3 protein: CASSQLAGGSGEQFF
CDR3 DNA: TGTGCTAGCAGCCAACTAGCGGGAGGGTCAGGTGAGCAGTTCTTC

clone size: -
D gene: -
J gene: TRBJ2-1
V gene: TRBV4-2
CDR3 protein: CASSQDWASEGQFF
CDR3 DNA: TGTGCCAGCAGCCAAGATTGGGCTAGCGAGGGGCAGTTCTTC

clone size: once
D gene: -
J gene: TRBJ2-7
V gene: TRBV7-9
CDR3 protein: CASSLIQGAGRHYEQYF
CDR3 DNA: TGTGCCAGCAGCTTAATTCAGGGAGCAGGGAGGCACTACGAGCAGTACTTC

clone size: -
D gene: -
J gene: TRBJ1-1
V gene: TRBV11-2
CDR3 protein: CASSLAMTEAFF
CDR3 DNA: TGTGCCAGCAGCTTAGCTATGACTGAAGCTTTCTTT

clone size: -
D gene: TRBD1
J gene: TRBJ2-7
V gene: TRBV30
CDR3 protein: CAWSWDRYEQYF
CDR3 DNA: TGTGCCTGGAGTTGGGACAGGTACGAGCAGTACTTC

clone size: once
D gene: TRBD2
J gene: TRBJ2-1
V gene: TRBV28
CDR3 protein: CASSLLAGVNEQFF
CDR3 DNA: TGTGCCAGCAGCTTGCTAGCGGGAGTCAATGAGCAGTTCTTC

clone size: -
D gene: -
J gene: TRBJ2-3
V gene: TRBV7-9
CDR3 protein: CASSATLRKTDTQYF
CDR3 DNA: TGTGCCAGCAGCGCCACCCTCAGGAAGACAGATACGCAGTATTTT

clone size: -
D gene: TRBD1
J gene: TRBJ1-1
V gene: TRBV6-2/TRBV6-3
CDR3 protein: CASSQGTGPEAFF
CDR3 DNA: TGTGCCAGCAGCCAAGGGACAGGGCCTGAAGCTTTCTTT

clone size: -
D gene: TRBD1
J gene: TRBJ2-3
V gene: TRBV3-1/TRBV3-2
CDR3 protein: CASSQPTGQGLTDTQYF
CDR3 DNA: TGTGCCAGCAGCCAACCTACTGGACAGGGTCTGACAGATACGCAGTATTTT

clone size: -
D gene: -
J gene: TRBJ1-2
V gene: TRBV7-2
CDR3 protein: CASSPGQNLEGYTF
CDR3 DNA: TGTGCCAGCAGCCCCGGACAGAACCTTGAGGGCTACACCTTC